This entry lists 11 T cell receptor beta chains sequenced from one sample in a study of blood T cell repertoires in COVID-19. Sequenced by immunoSEQ multiplex PCR; TCRdb stores in-frame clones only, minus some. In the table there are about 150,000 clones, roughly nine tenths of which are singletons. The sample comprised peripheral blood. These receptors came from a man aged 45-60 years with acute or convalescent COVID-19.

The V call is TRBV4-1, the J call TRBJ1-5; D unclear. Germline V CDR1 and CDR2: MGHRA, YSYEKL. The CDR3 is 14 amino acids. With 2 bases removed from V and 7 bases from J, the gap between germline ends came to 12 bases. CDR3 nucleotide sequence: TGCGCCAGCAGCCAATCGAGAACCCCCCAGCCCCAGCATTTT. It specifies CASSQSRTPQPQHF.

The chain is built from TRBV7-3 and TRBJ2-4; 9 bases align to TRBD1. CDR1 and CDR2 (germline): SGHTA, FQGTGA. The CDR3 has 17 residues. V shed 5 bases and J 1 base; nucleotides not matched to a gene: 9. CDR3 protein: CASSKTGTGLAKNIQYF. Here the CDR3 DNA reads TGTGCCAGCAGCAAGACCGGGACAGGGCTGGCCAAAAACATTCAGTACTTC.

V and J are TRBV30 and TRBJ2-1, with 9 bases that match TRBD2. The germline V gene encodes CDR1 GTSNPN and CDR2 SVGIG (reference sequence). V gave up 0 bases and J gave up 15 bases; unmatched junction bases: 3. This CDR3 has 11 residues. The CDR3 loop is CAWSVERGAFF. DNA of the CDR3: TGTGCCTGGAGTGTCGAGCGGGGGGCGTTCTTC.

CDR3: CASSLYGVVGLAGYNEQFF. CDR3 DNA sequence: TGTGCCAGCAGTTTATATGGGGTTGTTGGACTAGCGGGATACAATGAGCAGTTCTTC. This sequence joins TRBV27 and TRBJ2-1; 12 bases are a match to TRBD2. Germline V gene data show CDR1 as MNHEY and CDR2 as SMNVEV (reference sequence). V dropped 1 base and J dropped 4; count of bases not matched to a gene: 11. The CDR3 loop spans 19 amino acids.

This chain connects TRBV4-2 to TRBJ1-1, with D possibly TRBD1 on 6 matching bases. This CDR3 spans 13 amino acids. Trimming took 3 bases from V and 4 from J, leaving 9 bases between them. The germline V gene has CDR1 LGHNA and CDR2 YNFKEQ. CDR3 in amino acids: CASSQAGATEAFF. CDR3 in DNA: TGTGCCAGCAGCCAGGCAGGGGCCACTGAAGCTTTCTTT.

The chain joins TRBV30 to TRBJ1-1, with unresolved D. Between the trimmed V and J ends, which lost 0 bases and 3 bases, there was a span of 11 bases. The CDR3 totals 14 residues. Per the germline V gene, CDR1 is GTSNPN and CDR2 is SVGIG (reference sequence). The CDR3 here is CAWSVVLRDTEAFF. Here the CDR3 DNA reads TGTGCCTGGAGTGTCGTCCTCCGGGACACTGAAGCTTTCTTT.

The count of this clone is one. The CDR3 reads CASSAGTSRDEAFF. In DNA form, the CDR3 reads TGTGCCAGCAGTGCAGGGACATCCAGAGATGAAGCTTTCTTT. The V gene is TRBV25-1, the J gene TRBJ1-1, with a weak D call TRBD1 (6 bases). With 4 bases removed from V and 7 bases from J, the gap between germline ends came to 16 bases. The CDR3 is made up of 14 amino acids. Germline V lookup: CDR1 MGHDK, CDR2 SYGVNS.

The rearrangement joins TRBV6-5 to TRBJ2-1; 9 positions match TRBD2. Germline V gene data show CDR1 as MNHEY and CDR2 as SVGAGI. The CDR3 extends over 16 amino acids. The V and J ends lost 0 bases and 3 bases, in that order; junction bases with no gene match: 3. The CDR3 sequence: CASSYSTSGGYNEQFF. In DNA, the CDR3 is TGTGCCAGCAGTTACTCGACTAGCGGAGGCTACAATGAGCAGTTCTTC.

This CDR3 is CASSPGKGYTF. Here the CDR3 DNA reads TGTGCCAGCAGCCCAGGGAAAGGCTACACCTTC. The rearrangement joins TRBV9 to TRBJ1-2; TRBD1 is a possible D gene (5 bases). Trimming took off 4 bases at V and 8 bases at J, with 9 bases between the two ends. The CDR3 covers 11 residues. Germline CDR1 and CDR2: SGDLS and YYNGEE.

This sequence joins TRBV5-6 and TRBJ2-7, with TRBD2 matching over 11 bases. The germline V gene encodes CDR1 SGHDT and CDR2 YYEEEE. The junction had 4 bases not matched to a gene; V was cut back by 4 bases and J by 1 base. This CDR3 has 15 amino acids. CDR3 residues: CASSPLAGGSYEQYF. The CDR3 bases are TGTGCCAGCAGCCCCCTAGCGGGAGGATCCTACGAGCAGTACTTC.

The chain employs TRBV2 and TRBJ1-2; a possible D gene is TRBD1 (6 bases). The CDR3 spans 12 residues. Germline lookup yields CDR1 SNHLY and CDR2 FYNNEI. V shed 7 bases and J shed 8 bases, with 14 bases lying between them. The CDR3 bases are TGTGCCAGCATCTTGGGGGCGTCAGGCTACACCTTC. It encodes CASILGASGYTF.